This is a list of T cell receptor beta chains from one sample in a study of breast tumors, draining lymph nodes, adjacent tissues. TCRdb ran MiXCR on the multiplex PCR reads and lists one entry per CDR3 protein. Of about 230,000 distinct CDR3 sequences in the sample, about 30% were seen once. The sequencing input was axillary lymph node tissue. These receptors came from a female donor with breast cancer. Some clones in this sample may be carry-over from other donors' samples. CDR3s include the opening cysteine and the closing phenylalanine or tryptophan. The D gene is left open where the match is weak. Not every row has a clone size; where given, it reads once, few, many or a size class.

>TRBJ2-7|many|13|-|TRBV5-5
TGTGCCAGCAGCTTGTCCCCATACTACGAGCAGTACTTC
CASSLSPYYEQYF
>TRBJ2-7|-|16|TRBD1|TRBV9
TGTGCCAGCAGCGTTATCAGGACAGGGGGCAGTTACGAGCAGTACTTC
CASSVIRTGGSYEQYF
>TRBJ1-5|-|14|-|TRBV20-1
TGCAGTGCTCCACCTAGCGGGAAGGAAGAGACCCAGCATTTT
CSAPPSGKEETQHF
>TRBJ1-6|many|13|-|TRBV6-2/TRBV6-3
TGTGCCAGCATATCCGGACTCGGTTCACCCCTCCACTTT
CASISGLGSPLHF
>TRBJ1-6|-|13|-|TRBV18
TGTGCCAGCTCACCACGGGGGCCTGAACCCCTCCACTTT
CASSPRGPEPLHF
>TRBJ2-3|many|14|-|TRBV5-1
TGCGCCAGCAGCAACGGGGGGCGCACAGATACGCAGTATTTT
CASSNGGRTDTQYF
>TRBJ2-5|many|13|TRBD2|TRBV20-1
TGCAGTGCAAACCTCCGGGGCGGGGGAACCCAGTACTTC
CSANLRGGGTQYF
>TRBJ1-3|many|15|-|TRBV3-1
TGTGCCAGCAGCCAAGATCACAGGGCTGGAAACACCATATATTTT
CASSQDHRAGNTIYF
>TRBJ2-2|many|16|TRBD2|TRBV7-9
TGTGCCAGCAGCCCTTTCGAGGGGAGGGATACCGGGGAGCTGTTTTTT
CASSPFEGRDTGELFF
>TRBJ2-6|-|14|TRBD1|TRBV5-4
TGTGCCAGCAGCAGGACAGGGGCAGCCAACGTCCTGACTTTC
CASSRTGAANVLTF